This TCR beta chain was captured by sequencing in a study of beta chain features in type 1 diabetes. Study details: What patients shared with healthy donors was a similar profile of age, gender and cell yields.

Sorting with CD45RO/CCR7/CD25/CD127/CD95/CD27 yielded naive, central memory, regulatory and stem-like memory CD4+ cells. Findings and caveats of the study: Relative to healthy donors, patients appeared to have naive, central memory and Treg TCRB repertoires that were more similar. Cells expressing TCR highly could be over-represented by cDNA sequencing. People with Type 1 diabetes carried modestly yet significantly shorter TCRB CDR3s in all four CD4+ subsets.

TCRB transcripts that were expressed got sequenced, as all of the isolated RNA had been reverse transcribed. Here immunoSEQ multiplex PCR was the method, and the copy in TCRdb shows in-frame clones only, minus some. The data contain hundreds of thousands of clones, roughly an eighth of them seen just once; the ten biggest clones take up 0.022%. About this clone itself: No antigen is known for it.

CDR1 and CDR2 (germline): SNHLY, FYNNEI. The CDR3 consists of 13 residues. V lost 9 bases to trimming and J lost 4 bases, with 15 bases between them. The source material was naive CD4+ T cells from blood. The rearrangement uses TRBV2 and TRBJ2-5; D perhaps matches TRBD1 (6 bases). This clonotype was obtained from a man aged 18 to 30 with type 1 diabetes. In nucleotides, the CDR3 is TGTGCCAGTGCAGGGGACGTGAGAGAGACCCAGTACTTC. It yields the protein CASAGDVRETQYF.